These 15 T cell receptor beta chains were all obtained from the same sample, sequenced in a study of early T cells in non-severe SARS-CoV-2 infection. MiXCR, run by TCRdb on the 5' RACE reads, gives a single entry per CDR3 protein. The sample yields 70,000 to 85,000 distinct CDR3 sequences, roughly 12% seen once. Sequencing used whole blood. Receptors were obtained from an adult who was a healthcare worker with PCR-confirmed SARS-CoV-2 infection or an uninfected control (not recorded which).

This clonotype was observed at least ten times. The chain couples TRBV7-2 to TRBJ2-1, with 8 bases matching TRBD2. CDR3 length: 15 residues. Germline V gene lookup returns CDR1 SGHTA and CDR2 FQGNSA. J was trimmed by 7 bases and V by 5 bases; bases with no gene match: 10. The CDR3 region is CASSLGLAGTNEQFF. The CDR3 nucleotides read TGTGCCAGCAGCCTCGGACTAGCTGGGACGAATGAGCAGTTCTTC.

The V gene is TRBV7-3, the J gene TRBJ2-1; TRBD2 agrees at 12 bases. J gave up 3 bases and V 4 bases, and 7 bases lay outside the gene matches. This CDR3 comprises 17 residues. In germline, CDR1 is SGHTA, CDR2 FQGTGA. This CDR3 reads CASSSRTSGDHYNEQFF. The DNA of the CDR3 is TGTGCCAGCAGCTCGCGGACTAGCGGGGATCACTACAATGAGCAGTTCTTC.

The chain carries TRBV5-1 and TRBJ2-5; D may be TRBD2 (6 bases). CDR1 is SGHRS and CDR2 is YFSETQ in the germline V gene. CDR3 size: 14 residues. The V and J ends lost 4 bases and 1 base respectively, with 11 bases between them. This CDR3 is CASSAAGSQETQYF. CDR3 coding DNA: TGCGCCAGCAGCGCGGCGGGAAGCCAAGAGACCCAGTACTTC.

This clonotype was picked up many times. The gene calls are TRBV7-3 and TRBJ2-5, with D perhaps TRBD2 (6 bases). V was shortened by 2 bases and J by 5 bases, with 12 bases between the two germline ends. Germline V lookup: CDR1 SGHTA, CDR2 FQGTGA. This CDR3 region has 14 residues. The chain's CDR3 is CASSLSARGETQYF. Written as DNA, the CDR3 is TGTGCCAGCAGCTTATCTGCCCGGGGGGAGACCCAGTACTTC.

This clonotype was seen many times. CDR3 in amino acids: CASSLVAGGLRSGYTF. The DNA for the CDR3 is TGTGCCAGCAGTTTAGTGGCAGGGGGATTAAGGAGTGGCTACACCTTC. V is TRBV28 and J is TRBJ1-2; the match to TRBD1 covers 7 bases. Germline assignment: CDR1 MDHEN and CDR2 SYDVKM. This CDR3 has 16 amino acids. The trim removed 2 bases at V and 7 bases at J, leaving 13 bases unmatched.

In this sample, this clonotype turned up many times. This rearrangement joins TRBV20-1 to TRBJ1-4, with D maybe TRBD1 (5 bases). CDR1 DFQATT and CDR2 SNEGSKA come from the germline V gene (reference sequence). V shed 2 bases and J shed 5 bases, with 18 bases lying between them. CDR3 length: 16 residues. The CDR3 sequence is CSARLWDLISNEKLFF. CDR3 sequence (DNA): TGCAGTGCTAGACTCTGGGACCTAATAAGCAATGAAAAACTGTTTTTT.

The chain carries TRBV5-1 and TRBJ1-1; 8 nucleotides align to TRBD1. After removal of 0 bases from V and 5 bases from J, the junction contained 3 bases not matched to a gene. The CDR3 runs 14 residues. Germline loops: CDR1 SGHRS, CDR2 YFSETQ. The CDR3 protein is CASSLARGRTEAFF. The CDR3 bases are TGCGCCAGCAGCTTGGCCAGGGGGCGGACTGAAGCTTTCTTT.

This clonotype occurred many times. The DNA for the CDR3 is TGTGCCAGCAGCCAACCCGGAGCCTTAAATGAGCAGTTCTTC. It yields the protein CASSQPGALNEQFF. The J gene is TRBJ2-1, the V gene TRBV14; no firm D call. The germline V gene encodes CDR1 SGHDN and CDR2 FVKESK. The CDR3 consists of 14 residues. The ends were cut back, 2 bases at V and 7 bases at J, with 12 bases in the middle. The entire variable domain, with the rest obtained from reference TRBV14 and TRBJ2-1, is as follows: EAGVTQFPSHSVIEKGQTVTLRCDPISGHDNLYWYRRVMGKEIKFLLHFVKESKQDESGMPNNRFLAERTGGTYSTLKVQPAELEDSGVYFCASSQPGALNEQFFGPGTRLTVL.

This clonotype was observed at least ten times. The chain uses TRBV9 and TRBJ1-3; D is ambiguous. The V end was cut by 0 bases, the J end by 4 bases, with 5 bases between. Per germline, CDR1 SGDLS and CDR2 YYNGEE. The CDR3 has 13 amino acids. The CDR3 DNA follows: TGTGCCAGCAGCGTAGGCAGGGGAAACACCATATATTTT. Translation gives CASSVGRGNTIYF.

This clonotype was detected many times. This chain joins TRBV7-8 and TRBJ2-3; no definite D call. The length of the CDR3 is 17 residues. Germline assignment: CDR1 SGHVS and CDR2 FQNEAQ. V lost 1 base and J lost 8, with 22 bases in between. DNA for the CDR3: TGTGCCAGCAGCTTAGTGGGATCTGCGCCCGTCCGAGGTACGCAGTATTTT. Amino acids: CASSLVGSAPVRGTQYF.

The V call is TRBV28, the J call TRBJ2-4, with 12 bases that match TRBD2. The CDR3 covers 20 residues. Germline V gene lookup returns CDR1 MDHEN and CDR2 SYDVKM. V lost 4 bases and J lost 0; bases outside the gene matches: 13. CDR3 sequence (DNA): TGTGCCAGCAGTTCACTAGCGGGGGGACTTCTAGTTCTAGCCAAAAACATTCAGTACTTC. Amino acids: CASSSLAGGLLVLAKNIQYF. Complete variable domain (other parts from reference TRBV28 and TRBJ2-4): DVKVTQSSRYLVKRTGEKVFLECVQDMDHENMFWYRQDPGLGLRLIYFSYDVKMKEKGDIPEGYSVSREKKERFSLILESASTNQTSMYLCASSSLAGGLLVLAKNIQYFGAGTRLSVL.

The chain carries TRBV9 and TRBJ2-7; 10 bases are shared with TRBD1. With 8 bases clipped from V and 0 bases from J, the junction kept 5 bases outside the gene matches. The length of the CDR3 is 14 residues. Germline V gene lookup returns CDR1 SGDLS and CDR2 YYNGEE. The CDR3 spells CASGTGAVSYEQYF. The CDR3 region has the DNA TGTGCCAGTGGGACAGGGGCTGTCTCCTACGAGCAGTACTTC. Looking up the rest from reference TRBV9 and TRBJ2-7 gives the full variable domain: DSGVTQTPKHLITATGQRVTLRCSPRSGDLSVYWYQQSLDQGLQFLIQYYNGEERAKGNILERFSAQQFPDLHSELNLSSLELGDSALYFCASGTGAVSYEQYFGPGTRLTVT.

This clonotype was recorded at least ten times. CDR3 coding DNA: TGTGCCACCAGTGATTTCGGAGGGAGGGAGCAGGGAGATACGCAGTATTTT. Amino acids: CATSDFGGREQGDTQYF. V is TRBV24-1 and J is TRBJ2-3; TRBD2 matches at 7 bases. Germline V gene data show CDR1 as KGHDR and CDR2 as SFDVKD. This CDR3 has 17 amino acids. V gave up 1 base and J gave up 5 bases; unmatched junction bases: 11.

The V gene is TRBV20-1, the J gene TRBJ2-2; TRBD2 matches 8 bases. Germline-derived CDR1 and CDR2 are DFQATT and SNEGSKA (reference sequence). V was clipped by 5 bases and J by 4 bases; unmatched bases: 6. The CDR3 extends over 14 amino acids. The CDR3 protein is CSAPWAGGTGELFF. CDR3 DNA: TGCAGTGCTCCCTGGGCGGGGGGCACCGGGGAGCTGTTTTTT.

This clonotype was seen at least ten times. The chain couples TRBV5-5 to TRBJ1-2; tentative D call: TRBD1 (5 bases). The germline V and J ends were trimmed by 0 bases and 5 bases, with 8 bases remaining between them. Germline CDR1 SGHKS, CDR2 YYEKEE (reference sequence). The CDR3 is made up of 13 amino acids. The CDR3 region has the DNA TGTGCCAGCAGCTTGGGCAGGGAGTATGGCTACACCTTC. Protein: CASSLGREYGYTF.